The 3 T cell receptor beta chains listed next were all sequenced from one sample in a study of cytomegalovirus exposure and HLA in healthy donors. Produced via immunoSEQ multiplex PCR; TCRdb's table is partial and in-frame only. The sample holds more than 70,000 clones, 96% seen once. Specimen: PBMCs. The receptors were gathered from a man younger than 30 in good health and CMV-seropositive.

The CDR3 here is CASSILGTGESGELFF. The CDR3 DNA sequence: TGTGCCAGCAGTATACTCGGGACAGGGGAGTCGGGGGAGCTGTTTTTT. The chain employs TRBV28 and TRBJ2-2; 10 positions agree with TRBD1. The CDR3 runs to 16 residues. The V segment lost 5 bases and the J segment 8 bases; nucleotides outside the gene matches: 11. CDR1 is MDHEN, CDR2 SYDVKM, per germline.

The genes are TRBV2 and TRBJ2-3; D uncertain. This CDR3 is built from 15 residues. V was trimmed by 0 bases and J by 2 bases, leaving 9 bases between them. Germline lookup yields CDR1 SNHLY and CDR2 FYNNEI. DNA of the CDR3: TGTGCCAGCAGTGAAGCCAACTATCTCACAGATACGCAGTATTTT. Protein product: CASSEANYLTDTQYF.

This clone showed up just a few times. The chain joins TRBV6-1 to TRBJ1-5; D perhaps matches TRBD1 (5 bases). Trimming stripped 0 bases from V and 0 bases from J, with 21 bases between. This CDR3 comprises 20 residues. Germline V gene data show CDR1 as MNHNS and CDR2 as SASEGT. The CDR3 coding sequence is TGTGCCAGCAGTGAAGCGGAGGGGTATGGGTGGGGGTATAGCAATCAGCCCCAGCATTTT. Translation: CASSEAEGYGWGYSNQPQHF.